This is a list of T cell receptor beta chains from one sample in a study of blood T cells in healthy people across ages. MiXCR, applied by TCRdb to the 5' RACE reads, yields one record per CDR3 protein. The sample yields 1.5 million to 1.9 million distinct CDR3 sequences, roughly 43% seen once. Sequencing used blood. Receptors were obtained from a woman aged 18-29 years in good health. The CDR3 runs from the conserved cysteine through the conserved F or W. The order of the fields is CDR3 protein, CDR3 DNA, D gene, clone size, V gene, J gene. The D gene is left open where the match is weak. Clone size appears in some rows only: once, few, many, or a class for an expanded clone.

CDR3 protein: CASSFRGLRSYEQYF
CDR3 DNA: TGTGCCAGCAGTTTTCGGGGCCTGAGGTCCTACGAGCAGTACTTC
D gene: NA
clone size: few
V gene: TRBV6-2/TRBV6-3
J gene: TRBJ2-7

CDR3 protein: CSARPRAGGEKLFF
CDR3 DNA: TGCAGTGCTAGACCGCGGGCGGGAGGTGAAAAACTGTTTTTT
D gene: NA
clone size: NA
V gene: TRBV20-1
J gene: TRBJ1-4

CDR3 protein: CASCSSDLEQYF
CDR3 DNA: TGTGCCAGCTGCTCCTCCGACCTAGAGCAGTACTTC
D gene: NA
clone size: NA
V gene: TRBV7-9
J gene: TRBJ2-7

CDR3 protein: CARSFYQETQYF
CDR3 DNA: TGTGCCAGGAGTTTTTACCAAGAGACCCAGTACTTC
D gene: NA
clone size: NA
V gene: TRBV30
J gene: TRBJ2-5

CDR3 protein: CASSLGSFRGGPYEQYF
CDR3 DNA: TGTGCCAGCAGTTTAGGGTCTTTCAGGGGAGGGCCCTACGAGCAGTACTTC
D gene: NA
clone size: NA
V gene: TRBV28
J gene: TRBJ2-7

CDR3 protein: CASSLKWGSTEAFF
CDR3 DNA: TGTGCCAGCAGCTTAAAATGGGGGAGCACTGAAGCTTTCTTT
D gene: NA
clone size: few
V gene: TRBV7-2
J gene: TRBJ1-1

CDR3 protein: CASSPTAGGYEQYF
CDR3 DNA: TGTGCCAGCAGTCCTACAGCGGGAGGCTACGAGCAGTACTTC
D gene: TRBD2
clone size: NA
V gene: TRBV7-9
J gene: TRBJ2-7

CDR3 protein: CASSFRQGSITEAFF
CDR3 DNA: TGTGCCAGCAGCTTTCGACAGGGCTCCATCACTGAAGCTTTCTTT
D gene: TRBD1
clone size: NA
V gene: TRBV7-2
J gene: TRBJ1-1

CDR3 protein: CASSLLVGTGQETQYF
CDR3 DNA: TGTGCTAGCAGCTTACTGGTCGGGACAGGGCAAGAGACCCAGTACTTC
D gene: TRBD1
clone size: NA
V gene: TRBV7-7
J gene: TRBJ2-5

CDR3 protein: CAITRDAYTEAFF
CDR3 DNA: TGTGCCATCACTCGCGACGCATACACTGAAGCTTTCTTT
D gene: NA
clone size: NA
V gene: TRBV15
J gene: TRBJ1-1

CDR3 protein: CASSESLRGSTDTQYF
CDR3 DNA: TGCGCCAGCAGTGAGTCGTTGCGGGGGAGCACAGATACGCAGTATTTT
D gene: TRBD2
clone size: NA
V gene: TRBV10-1
J gene: TRBJ2-3

CDR3 protein: CASSPERAPRAFF
CDR3 DNA: TGTGCCAGCAGCCCCGAGAGGGCACCCCGTGCTTTCTTT
D gene: NA
clone size: NA
V gene: TRBV7-9
J gene: TRBJ1-1

CDR3 protein: CASSPLAGSQGEQFF
CDR3 DNA: TGTGCCAGCAGTCCTCTAGCGGGGTCCCAGGGTGAGCAGTTCTTC
D gene: TRBD2
clone size: few
V gene: TRBV12-3/TRBV12-4
J gene: TRBJ2-1

CDR3 protein: CASSSGGAHQETQYF
CDR3 DNA: TGTGCCAGCAGTTCAGGGGGTGCGCACCAAGAGACCCAGTACTTC
D gene: TRBD1
clone size: few
V gene: TRBV28
J gene: TRBJ2-5

CDR3 protein: CASSGDPGQGSYTF
CDR3 DNA: TGTGCCAGCAGCGGAGATCCCGGACAGGGGAGCTACACCTTC
D gene: TRBD1
clone size: few
V gene: TRBV9
J gene: TRBJ1-2

CDR3 protein: CASSLLCVNNYGYTF
CDR3 DNA: TGTGCCAGCAGTTTACTTTGTGTGAATAACTATGGCTACACCTTC
D gene: NA
clone size: NA
V gene: TRBV28
J gene: TRBJ1-2

CDR3 protein: CASSESPRQGNSYNEQFF
CDR3 DNA: TGTGCCAGCAGTGAATCCCCGAGACAGGGCAACTCCTACAATGAGCAGTTCTTC
D gene: TRBD1
clone size: many
V gene: TRBV25-1
J gene: TRBJ2-1

CDR3 protein: CASSLAERVNYGYTF
CDR3 DNA: TGTGCCAGCAGTTTAGCGGAACGGGTTAACTATGGCTACACCTTC
D gene: NA
clone size: NA
V gene: TRBV12-3/TRBV12-4
J gene: TRBJ1-2

CDR3 protein: CASSQDKGIHNEQYF
CDR3 DNA: TGCGCCAGCAGCCAAGATAAAGGTATACACAATGAGCAGTACTTC
D gene: NA
clone size: NA
V gene: TRBV4-3
J gene: TRBJ2-7

CDR3 protein: CASSLPGREAFF
CDR3 DNA: TGTGCCAGCAGTCTTCCCGGGCGTGAAGCTTTCTTT
D gene: NA
clone size: NA
V gene: TRBV3-1
J gene: TRBJ1-1

CDR3 protein: CSARASGTSTDTQYF
CDR3 DNA: TGCAGTGCTAGGGCTAGCGGGACATCCACAGATACGCAGTATTTT
D gene: TRBD2
clone size: few
V gene: TRBV20-1
J gene: TRBJ2-3

CDR3 protein: CASGPVGLYTEAFF
CDR3 DNA: TGTGCCAGCGGCCCCGTGGGACTATACACTGAAGCTTTCTTT
D gene: NA
clone size: few
V gene: TRBV6-2/TRBV6-3
J gene: TRBJ1-1

CDR3 protein: CASSGWDLANYGYTF
CDR3 DNA: TGCGCCAGCAGCGGCTGGGACCTAGCTAACTATGGCTACACCTTC
D gene: NA
clone size: NA
V gene: TRBV4-1
J gene: TRBJ1-2

CDR3 protein: CASSLTILSLAKNIQYF
CDR3 DNA: TGTGCCAGCAGCCTCACAATTCTGTCCCTAGCCAAAAACATTCAGTACTTC
D gene: NA
clone size: NA
V gene: TRBV7-2
J gene: TRBJ2-4

CDR3 protein: CASSDQGPGGNQPQHF
CDR3 DNA: TGTGCCAGCAGTGATCAGGGACCGGGAGGCAATCAGCCCCAGCATTTT
D gene: NA
clone size: NA
V gene: TRBV6-1
J gene: TRBJ1-5

CDR3 protein: CSARVGQENSPLHF
CDR3 DNA: TGCAGTGCTAGAGTGGGACAGGAGAATTCACCCCTCCACTTT
D gene: TRBD1
clone size: NA
V gene: TRBV20-1
J gene: TRBJ1-6

CDR3 protein: CSARDTPMLQGDEQYF
CDR3 DNA: TGCAGTGCTAGAGATACCCCTATGTTGCAGGGCGACGAGCAGTACTTC
D gene: NA
clone size: NA
V gene: TRBV20-1
J gene: TRBJ2-7

CDR3 protein: CSAMFLNYGYTF
CDR3 DNA: TGCAGTGCTATGTTCCTAAACTATGGCTACACCTTC
D gene: NA
clone size: few
V gene: TRBV20-1
J gene: TRBJ1-2

CDR3 protein: CASSLISQGEAKNIQYF
CDR3 DNA: TGCGCCAGCAGCTTGATTTCGCAGGGGGAAGCCAAAAACATTCAGTACTTC
D gene: TRBD1
clone size: NA
V gene: TRBV5-1
J gene: TRBJ2-4

CDR3 protein: CASSASGGAASYEQYF
CDR3 DNA: TGTGCCAGCAGCGCTAGCGGGGGGGCCGCCTCCTACGAGCAGTACTTC
D gene: TRBD2
clone size: NA
V gene: TRBV7-6
J gene: TRBJ2-7

CDR3 protein: CASSYTGQQETQYF
CDR3 DNA: TGTGCCAGCAGTTACACGGGACAACAAGAGACCCAGTACTTC
D gene: NA
clone size: few
V gene: TRBV6-2/TRBV6-3
J gene: TRBJ2-5

CDR3 protein: CATQDQPQHF
CDR3 DNA: TGTGCCACCCAAGATCAGCCCCAGCATTTT
D gene: NA
clone size: few
V gene: TRBV21-1
J gene: TRBJ1-5

CDR3 protein: CASGLFPQGDLYEQYF
CDR3 DNA: TGTGCTAGTGGTTTGTTCCCCCAGGGGGATCTATACGAGCAGTACTTC
D gene: TRBD1
clone size: NA
V gene: TRBV12-5
J gene: TRBJ2-7

CDR3 protein: CASSQETVYSYEQYF
CDR3 DNA: TGTGCCAGCAGCCAAGAGACAGTTTATTCCTACGAGCAGTACTTC
D gene: NA
clone size: NA
V gene: TRBV3-1
J gene: TRBJ2-7

CDR3 protein: CASSQDQRVWGEQYF
CDR3 DNA: TGCGCCAGCAGCCAAGACCAGAGGGTCTGGGGAGAGCAGTACTTC
D gene: NA
clone size: NA
V gene: TRBV4-1
J gene: TRBJ2-5

CDR3 protein: CSVSGSSDTQYF
CDR3 DNA: TGCAGCGTTAGCGGGAGTTCGGATACGCAGTATTTT
D gene: TRBD2
clone size: NA
V gene: TRBV29-1
J gene: TRBJ2-3

CDR3 protein: CASKFGLYNEQFF
CDR3 DNA: TGTGCCAGCAAGTTCGGTCTCTACAATGAGCAGTTCTTC
D gene: NA
clone size: NA
V gene: TRBV5-6
J gene: TRBJ2-1

CDR3 protein: CSARGEGTGIYEQYF
CDR3 DNA: TGCAGTGCTAGGGGAGAGGGGACAGGGATCTACGAGCAGTACTTC
D gene: TRBD1
clone size: few
V gene: TRBV20-1
J gene: TRBJ2-7

CDR3 protein: CASSDWLRMGVSYNEQFF
CDR3 DNA: TGTGCCAGCAGCGATTGGTTAAGGATGGGGGTCTCCTACAATGAGCAGTTCTTC
D gene: NA
clone size: NA
V gene: TRBV11-2
J gene: TRBJ2-1

CDR3 protein: CSARDPARGLETQYF
CDR3 DNA: TGCAGTGCTAGAGATCCTGCCAGGGGGTTGGAGACCCAGTACTTC
D gene: TRBD1
clone size: NA
V gene: TRBV20-1
J gene: TRBJ2-5

CDR3 protein: CSADRGQGEAEAFF
CDR3 DNA: TGCAGCGCTGACAGGGGACAGGGTGAGGCTGAAGCTTTCTTT
D gene: TRBD1
clone size: NA
V gene: TRBV29-1
J gene: TRBJ1-1

CDR3 protein: CASSQMGGFEQFF
CDR3 DNA: TGTGCCAGCAGCCAAATGGGAGGGTTTGAGCAGTTCTTC
D gene: TRBD2
clone size: few
V gene: TRBV7-2
J gene: TRBJ2-1

CDR3 protein: CASSQDPTAPTYATQYF
CDR3 DNA: TGCGCCAGCAGCCAAGACCCAACCGCCCCCACCTATGCTACGCAGTATTTT
D gene: NA
clone size: NA
V gene: TRBV4-3
J gene: TRBJ2-3

CDR3 protein: CSAEDGDTQYF
CDR3 DNA: TGCAGTGCTGAAGACGGAGATACGCAGTATTTT
D gene: NA
clone size: NA
V gene: TRBV20-1
J gene: TRBJ2-3

CDR3 protein: CSARGHRVTTDTQYF
CDR3 DNA: TGCAGTGCTAGAGGTCACAGGGTGACCACAGATACGCAGTATTTT
D gene: NA
clone size: NA
V gene: TRBV20-1
J gene: TRBJ2-3

CDR3 protein: CASSITGNNLYEQYF
CDR3 DNA: TGCGCCAGCAGCATTACGGGGAACAACCTCTACGAGCAGTACTTC
D gene: NA
clone size: NA
V gene: TRBV5-1
J gene: TRBJ2-7

CDR3 protein: CASSEGTRRTGELFF
CDR3 DNA: TGTGCCAGCAGCGAAGGGACACGACGCACCGGGGAGCTGTTTTTT
D gene: NA
clone size: NA
V gene: TRBV25-1
J gene: TRBJ2-2

CDR3 protein: CASSATGFDEQFF
CDR3 DNA: TGTGCCAGCAGCGCGACAGGGTTCGATGAGCAGTTCTTC
D gene: TRBD1
clone size: NA
V gene: TRBV9
J gene: TRBJ2-1

CDR3 protein: CAISSWGVTLDTQYF
CDR3 DNA: TGTGCCATCAGTTCCTGGGGTGTCACTCTTGATACGCAGTATTTT
D gene: NA
clone size: few
V gene: TRBV10-3
J gene: TRBJ2-3

CDR3 protein: CASSQIWESHNEQFF
CDR3 DNA: TGTGCCAGCAGCCAGATTTGGGAGTCGCATAATGAGCAGTTCTTC
D gene: NA
clone size: NA
V gene: TRBV14
J gene: TRBJ2-1

CDR3 protein: CSARDGASGLHFQETQYF
CDR3 DNA: TGCAGTGCTAGAGATGGGGCTAGCGGGCTCCACTTCCAAGAGACCCAGTACTTC
D gene: TRBD2
clone size: few
V gene: TRBV20-1
J gene: TRBJ2-5

CDR3 protein: CASSHTIRGVEAFF
CDR3 DNA: TGTGCCAGCAGCCATACGATCCGGGGAGTTGAAGCTTTCTTT
D gene: NA
clone size: few
V gene: TRBV4-2
J gene: TRBJ1-1

CDR3 protein: CASSLGPALSYEQYF
CDR3 DNA: TGTGCCAGCAGCTTAGGTCCAGCTCTCTCCTACGAGCAGTACTTC
D gene: NA
clone size: NA
V gene: TRBV11-2
J gene: TRBJ2-7

CDR3 protein: CASSQEPGPLEQYF
CDR3 DNA: TGTGCCAGCAGCCAAGAGCCAGGGCCTTTGGAGCAGTACTTC
D gene: NA
clone size: NA
V gene: TRBV14
J gene: TRBJ2-7

CDR3 protein: CASSLRDNYHEQFF
CDR3 DNA: TGTGCCAGCAGCTTAAGGGACAACTACCATGAGCAGTTCTTC
D gene: NA
clone size: NA
V gene: TRBV7-2
J gene: TRBJ2-1

CDR3 protein: CSATTGGRVTQYF
CDR3 DNA: TGCAGTGCCACTACAGGCGGGAGAGTGACCCAGTACTTC
D gene: TRBD2
clone size: few
V gene: TRBV20-1
J gene: TRBJ2-5

CDR3 protein: CASSLTRDQGAYEQYF
CDR3 DNA: TGTGCCAGCAGTTTAACGCGAGATCAAGGGGCCTACGAGCAGTACTTC
D gene: NA
clone size: few
V gene: TRBV27
J gene: TRBJ2-7

CDR3 protein: CASSQVQGYSYEQYF
CDR3 DNA: TGCGCCAGCAGCCAAGTACAGGGGTACTCCTACGAGCAGTACTTC
D gene: TRBD1
clone size: NA
V gene: TRBV4-3
J gene: TRBJ2-7

CDR3 protein: CSARGLAGSADTQYF
CDR3 DNA: TGCAGTGCTAGAGGGCTAGCGGGGTCTGCAGATACGCAGTATTTT
D gene: TRBD2
clone size: NA
V gene: TRBV20-1
J gene: TRBJ2-3

CDR3 protein: CASSQDRRAFSNEQYF
CDR3 DNA: TGTGCCAGCAGCCAAGACCGGAGAGCCTTTTCCAATGAGCAGTACTTC
D gene: NA
clone size: few
V gene: TRBV4-2
J gene: TRBJ2-5